This passage covers 11 T cell receptor beta chains from one sample sequenced in a study of shared clonotypes between healthy human individuals. CD8 cells classed as naive were CD45RO-negative and positively selected for CCR7, excluding terminally differentiated effector memory CD45RA+ cells. Only in-frame clones appear in the TCRdb table, and some are missing; sequencing was by immunoSEQ multiplex PCR. The repertoire holds 600,000 or so clones, with about 95% as singletons. Source material: naive CD8+ T cells sorted from blood. The source of these receptors is a young woman in good health.

Regarding this clone: Other DNA sequences of this sample code for an identical CDR3. The J gene is TRBJ2-7, the V gene TRBV27, with D maybe TRBD2 (6 bases). V shed 2 bases and J shed 3 bases, with 11 bases lying between them. The CDR3 spans 14 residues. Germline V lookup: CDR1 MNHEY, CDR2 SMNVEV (reference sequence). CDR3 loop: CASSLVGGNYEQYF. CDR3 in DNA: TGTGCCAGCAGTTTAGTGGGGGGAAACTACGAGCAGTACTTC.

The V gene is TRBV11-2, the J gene TRBJ2-5; a possible D gene is TRBD2 (5 bases). CDR1 is SGHAT and CDR2 is FQNNGV in the germline V gene. Trimming took 5 bases from V and 1 from J, leaving 20 bases between them. CDR3 length equals 17 residues. The DNA for the CDR3 is TGTGCCAGCAGCCCAGGAACCTACGGGATCCTCCAAGAGACCCAGTACTTC. Translation gives CASSPGTYGILQETQYF.

This rearrangement joins TRBV9 to TRBJ2-7, with 8 bases fitting TRBD2. This CDR3 spans 14 amino acids. V was pared by 4 bases and J by 5 bases, with 8 bases of the junction left unmatched. CDR1 and CDR2 (germline): SGDLS, YYNGEE. In nucleotides, the CDR3 is TGTGCCAGCAGCCTTCTCCCGGGGGGGGACGAGCAGTACTTC. Residues: CASSLLPGGDEQYF. The variable domain in full, with the rest retrieved from reference TRBV9 and TRBJ2-7, is DSGVTQTPKHLITATGQRVTLRCSPRSGDLSVYWYQQSLDQGLQFLIQYYNGEERAKGNILERFSAQQFPDLHSELNLSSLELGDSALYFCASSLLPGGDEQYFGPGTRLTVT.

As to this clone: The same CDR3 can be traced to other DNA sequences in this sample. The V gene is TRBV27, the J gene TRBJ1-5; D gene unclear. Germline CDR1 reads MNHEY; CDR2 reads SMNVEV (reference sequence). The CDR3 has 13 amino acids. V was shortened by 5 bases and J by 1 base, with 6 bases between the two germline ends. CDR3: CASSRGSNQPQHF. The CDR3 bases are TGTGCCAGCAGTCGGGGAAGCAATCAGCCCCAGCATTTT.

With regard to this clone: One junction end does not reproduce the germline sequence, and a read error may be involved. V and J are TRBV7-8 and TRBJ2-7, with no clear D. This CDR3 region has 13 residues. Germline CDR1 SGHVS, CDR2 FQNEAQ. CDR3 in amino acids: CASMDGLTYEQYF. For the CDR3, the DNA is TGTGCAAGCATGGACGGCTTAACCTACGAGCAGTACTTC.

The chain has TRBV28 and TRBJ2-3, with TRBD2 as a possible D gene (6 bases). The germline V gene encodes CDR1 MDHEN and CDR2 SYDVKM. The CDR3 contains 14 residues. V gave up 8 bases and J gave up 1 base, with 13 bases separating them. The CDR3 loop reads CASQTWGGTDTQYF. DNA for the CDR3: TGTGCCAGCCAAACCTGGGGGGGCACAGATACGCAGTATTTT.

Points on this clone: Within the sample, other DNA sequences also encode this same CDR3. The V gene is TRBV5-6, the J gene TRBJ2-3, with D unclear. This CDR3 region has 14 residues. Trimming pared 0 bases from V and 0 bases from J, leaving 5 bases between. Germline CDR1 SGHDT, CDR2 YYEEEE. The CDR3 loop is CASSLAGSTDTQYF. The CDR3, as DNA: TGTGCCAGCAGCTTGGCCGGTAGCACAGATACGCAGTATTTT.

The rearrangement joins TRBV28 to TRBJ2-5; 10 bases agree with TRBD2. Germline CDR1 MDHEN, CDR2 SYDVKM. This CDR3 is 16 amino acids long. V was pared by 1 base and J by 5 bases, with 7 bases of the junction left unmatched. This CDR3 reads CASSLSAGGPMETQYF. In DNA form, the CDR3 reads TGTGCCAGCAGTTTATCAGCGGGAGGGCCGATGGAGACCCAGTACTTC. Full variable domain (rest looked up from reference TRBV28 and TRBJ2-5): DVKVTQSSRYLVKRTGEKVFLECVQDMDHENMFWYRQDPGLGLRLIYFSYDVKMKEKGDIPEGYSVSREKKERFSLILESASTNQTSMYLCASSLSAGGPMETQYFGPGTRLLVL.

The chain joins TRBV5-5 to TRBJ2-7; 11 bases match TRBD2. This CDR3 spans 15 amino acids. The ends lost 4 bases at V and 3 bases at J; junction bases unmatched: 6. Germline V gene sequence: CDR1 SGHKS, CDR2 YYEKEE (reference sequence). The CDR3 coding sequence is TGTGCCAGCAGCCTGGACACTAGCGGGAGCTACGAGCAGTACTTC. This encodes CASSLDTSGSYEQYF.

In this sample, this clone turned up a few times. The chain carries TRBV27 and TRBJ2-7; D is uncertain. The length of the CDR3 is 14 residues. V lost 1 base and J lost 3, with 10 bases in between. Germline CDR1 MNHEY, CDR2 SMNVEV (reference sequence). CDR3 sequence: CASSLFGPGYEQYF. DNA of the CDR3: TGTGCCAGCAGTTTATTTGGTCCAGGCTACGAGCAGTACTTC.

This chain joins TRBV14 and TRBJ2-1, with D possibly being TRBD2 (5 bases). The CDR3 consists of 12 residues. The ends were cut back, 3 bases at V and 14 bases at J, with 14 bases in the middle. Germline CDR1 SGHDN, CDR2 FVKESK. The CDR3 spells CASSHLLVSEFF. CDR3 coding DNA: TGTGCCAGCAGCCACCTACTAGTCTCAGAGTTCTTC. The variable domain in full, with the rest retrieved from reference TRBV14 and TRBJ2-1, is EAGVTQFPSHSVIEKGQTVTLRCDPISGHDNLYWYRRVMGKEIKFLLHFVKESKQDESGMPNNRFLAERTGGTYSTLKVQPAELEDSGVYFCASSHLLVSEFFGPGTRLTVL.